A selection of T cell receptor beta chains follows, all from one sample in a study of blood T cell repertoires in COVID-19. TCRdb's copy holds only in-frame clones and misses some; the assay was immunoSEQ multiplex PCR. The sample records some 150,000 clones, roughly 88% being singletons. Source material: peripheral blood. These receptors were obtained from a woman aged 55-70 years with COVID-19, enrolled during active disease. Both conserved end residues are part of each CDR3. Each record gives: D gene, V gene, clone size, J gene, CDR3 protein, CDR3 DNA. D genes are given only for firm matches. Only some rows state a clone size, as once, few, many or a class for expanded clones.

>-|TRBV3-1/TRBV3-2|few|TRBJ2-7
CASSQGQLSSYEQYF
TGTGCCAGCAGCCAAGGACAGTTGAGCTCCTACGAGCAGTACTTC
>TRBD1|TRBV19|-|TRBJ2-7
CASSIWTGEANEQYF
TGTGCCAGTAGTATATGGACAGGCGAGGCCAACGAGCAGTACTTC
>-|TRBV3-1/TRBV3-2|-|TRBJ2-7
CASSPRQSYEQYF
TGTGCCAGCAGCCCACGACAGTCCTACGAGCAGTACTTC
>TRBD1|TRBV27|-|TRBJ1-4
CASSLSRTGSPNEKLFF
TGTGCCAGCAGTTTATCCCGGACAGGGTCGCCTAATGAAAAACTGTTTTTT
>-|TRBV7-9|-|TRBJ2-1
CASSPKPGLRYNEQFF
TGTGCCAGCAGCCCAAAGCCGGGACTCAGGTACAATGAGCAGTTCTTC
>TRBD1|TRBV4-2|once|TRBJ1-4
CASSLQPGQEGEKLFF
TGTGCCAGCAGCCTCCAGCCGGGACAGGAGGGGGAAAAACTGTTTTTT
>TRBD2|TRBV7-3|-|TRBJ2-5
CASSSGLAGARETQYF
TGTGCCAGCAGCTCGGGACTAGCGGGGGCGCGAGAGACCCAGTACTTC
>-|TRBV6-5|-|TRBJ1-6
CASSRTGNSPLHF
TGTGCCAGCAGTAGGACGGGGAATTCACCCCTCCACTTT
>-|TRBV18|-|TRBJ1-1
CASSPATGHLNTEAFF
TGTGCCAGCTCACCCGCAACAGGGCATCTGAACACTGAAGCTTTCTTT
>-|TRBV9|few|TRBJ1-2
CASSVALGGSPYGYTF
TGTGCCAGCAGCGTAGCCCTAGGGGGATCACCCTATGGCTACACCTTC
>-|TRBV5-4|-|TRBJ1-4
CASSPAGGGRNEKLFF
TGTGCCAGCAGCCCGGCAGGCGGAGGCCGTAATGAAAAACTGTTTTTT
>-|TRBV5-8|-|TRBJ2-1
CASSSTGSSGHEQFF
TGTGCCAGCAGCTCAACAGGGAGCTCGGGGCATGAGCAGTTCTTC
>TRBD1|TRBV29-1|-|TRBJ2-3
CSVADRANTQYF
TGCAGCGTTGCGGACAGGGCGAATACGCAGTATTTT
>TRBD1|TRBV19|-|TRBJ1-3
CASSQYNPGTESGNTIYF
TGTGCCAGTAGCCAATACAATCCCGGGACAGAGTCAGGAAACACCATATATTTT
>-|TRBV14|-|TRBJ2-1
CASSQDTGRRYEQFF
TGTGCCAGCAGCCAAGATACAGGGCGTAGGTATGAGCAGTTCTTC
>-|TRBV7-6|-|TRBJ2-3
CASSLSRSTDTQYF
TGTGCCAGCAGCTTGTCCAGGTCCACAGATACGCAGTATTTT
>TRBD1|TRBV9|-|TRBJ1-2
CASSVGQGYGYTF
TGTGCCAGCAGCGTGGGACAGGGTTATGGCTACACCTTC
>TRBD2|TRBV6-5|-|TRBJ2-3
CASRRGTSGVDTQYF
TGTGCCAGCAGGAGGGGGACTAGCGGGGTAGATACGCAGTATTTT
>TRBD1|TRBV4-3|-|TRBJ2-7
CASSHTAGTGSSYEQYF
TGCGCCAGCAGCCACACCGCCGGGACAGGGTCATCCTACGAGCAGTACTTC
>-|TRBV7-6|-|TRBJ1-1
CASSLPQGIAFF
TGTGCCAGCAGCTTACCTCAGGGGATAGCTTTCTTT
>TRBD1|TRBV10-3|-|TRBJ1-5
CAISDRDGQPQHF
TGTGCCATCAGCGACAGGGACGGACAGCCCCAGCATTTT
>-|TRBV25-1|-|TRBJ1-3
CASSPGGALAGNTIYF
TGTGCCAGCAGTCCGGGGGGGGCCTTGGCTGGAAACACCATATATTTT
>TRBD1|TRBV19|few|TRBJ2-7
CASSGQGYEQYF
TGTGCCAGTAGTGGACAGGGGTACGAGCAGTACTTC
>-|TRBV30|few|TRBJ1-5
CAWSVQGNQPQHF
TGTGCCTGGAGTGTACAGGGCAATCAGCCCCAGCATTTT
>-|TRBV4-1|once|TRBJ1-1
CASSQPGRGNTEAFF
TGCGCCAGCAGCCAACCAGGGAGGGGGAACACTGAAGCTTTCTTT
>TRBD2|TRBV2|-|TRBJ2-3
CASSGLAGLGDTQYF
TGTGCCAGCAGCGGACTAGCGGGGTTGGGAGATACGCAGTATTTT
>-|TRBV28|-|TRBJ1-1
CASSLGLEGEVAFF
TGTGCCAGCAGTTTGGGTCTTGAAGGGGAGGTGGCTTTCTTT
>TRBD2|TRBV11-3|few|TRBJ2-2
CASSPGLARELFF
TGTGCCAGCAGCCCCGGACTAGCGCGGGAGCTGTTTTTT
>-|TRBV6-5|-|TRBJ1-6
CASSNGSPLHF
TGTGCCAGCTCGAACGGTTCACCCCTCCACTTT
>TRBD1|TRBV15|few|TRBJ1-5
CATSSGTGVEPQHF
TGTGCCACCAGCAGCGGGACAGGGGTGGAGCCCCAGCATTTT
>TRBD1|TRBV7-2|few|TRBJ2-7
CASSFHGTANYEQYF
TGTGCCAGCAGCTTCCACGGGACAGCTAACTACGAGCAGTACTTC
>TRBD1|TRBV19|-|TRBJ1-4
CASHHRGLGEKLFF
TGTGCCAGCCACCACAGGGGGCTCGGTGAAAAACTGTTTTTT
>-|TRBV6-5|-|TRBJ2-7
CASSRGIGEQYF
TGTGCCAGCAGCCGCGGGATAGGCGAGCAGTACTTC
>-|TRBV6-4|-|TRBJ2-3
CASSERQTSTDTQYF
TGTGCCAGCAGTGAAAGACAGACTAGCACAGATACGCAGTATTTT
>TRBD1|TRBV19|once|TRBJ1-2
CASSPPGDRGFYGYTF
TGTGCCAGTAGTCCCCCCGGGGACAGGGGCTTTTATGGCTACACCTTC
>-|TRBV24-1|-|TRBJ2-7
CATSDPQDRQYF
TGTGCCACCAGTGATCCCCAGGACAGGCAGTACTTC
>-|TRBV7-3|-|TRBJ2-3
CASSLMGGTDTQYF
TGTGCCAGCAGCCTAATGGGAGGCACAGATACGCAGTATTTT
>-|TRBV19|-|TRBJ1-5
CASTQNGGLDQPQHF
TGTGCCAGTACTCAAAACGGGGGGCTGGATCAGCCCCAGCATTTT
>-|TRBV3-1/TRBV3-2|-|TRBJ1-3
CASSQDPWEGPLSGNTIYF
TGTGCCAGCAGCCAAGACCCGTGGGAGGGCCCGCTCTCTGGAAACACCATATATTTT
>TRBD1|TRBV24-1|once|TRBJ2-5
CATSDPSGGRQETQYF
TGTGCCACCAGTGATCCCTCAGGGGGTCGCCAAGAGACCCAGTACTTC
>-|TRBV6-5|-|TRBJ1-1
CASSRRVGDTEAFF
TGTGCCAGCAGTCGCAGGGTTGGGGACACTGAAGCTTTCTTT
>-|TRBV3-1/TRBV3-2|-|TRBJ1-5
CASSQDEWRKPQHF
TGTGCCAGCAGCCAAGATGAGTGGAGGAAGCCCCAGCATTTT
>-|TRBV7-3|-|TRBJ2-3
CASTPGGDTQYF
TGTGCCAGCACCCCTGGGGGGGATACGCAGTATTTT
>-|TRBV3-1/TRBV3-2|-|TRBJ1-2
CASSQEPTGTRGGYTF
TGTGCCAGCAGCCAAGAACCTACAGGGACGCGTGGTGGCTACACCTTC
>TRBD2|TRBV5-6|-|TRBJ2-5
CASSRLGGGSQETQYF
TGTGCCAGCAGCCGCCTTGGCGGGGGGAGCCAAGAGACCCAGTACTTC
>-|TRBV2|-|TRBJ2-1
CASSRTPSSYNEQFF
TGTGCCAGCAGTCGGACACCGAGCTCCTACAATGAGCAGTTCTTC
>TRBD1|TRBV6-1|-|TRBJ2-7
CASSDPGQVPSYEQYF
TGTGCCAGCAGTGATCCGGGACAGGTCCCTTCCTACGAGCAGTACTTC
>TRBD1|TRBV2|-|TRBJ2-3
CASSPGTGSTDTQYF
TGTGCCAGCAGCCCCGGGACAGGGTCCACAGATACGCAGTATTTT
>-|TRBV7-9|-|TRBJ2-5
CASSPRGPETQYF
TGTGCCAGCAGCCCTCGCGGGCCAGAGACCCAGTACTTC
>TRBD2|TRBV10-1|-|TRBJ2-3
CASSWTSGASDTQYF
TGCGCCAGCAGTTGGACTAGCGGGGCAAGTGATACGCAGTATTTT
>-|TRBV7-8|-|TRBJ1-3
CASSLTRTGNTIYF
TGTGCCAGCAGCCTGACCAGGACTGGAAACACCATATATTTT